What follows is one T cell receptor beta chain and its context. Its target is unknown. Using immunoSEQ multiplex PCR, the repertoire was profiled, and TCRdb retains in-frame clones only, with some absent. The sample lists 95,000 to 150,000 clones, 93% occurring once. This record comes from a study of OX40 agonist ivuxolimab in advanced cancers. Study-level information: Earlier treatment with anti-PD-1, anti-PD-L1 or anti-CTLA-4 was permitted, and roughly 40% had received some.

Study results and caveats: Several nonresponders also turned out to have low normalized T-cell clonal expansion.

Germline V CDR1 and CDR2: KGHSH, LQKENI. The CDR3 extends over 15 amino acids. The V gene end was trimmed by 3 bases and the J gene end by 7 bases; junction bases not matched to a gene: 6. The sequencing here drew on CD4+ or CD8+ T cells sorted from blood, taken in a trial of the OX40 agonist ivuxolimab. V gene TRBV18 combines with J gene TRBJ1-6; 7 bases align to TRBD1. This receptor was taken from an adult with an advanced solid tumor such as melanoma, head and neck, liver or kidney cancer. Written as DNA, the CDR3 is TGTGCCAGCTCACCCACAGGGGAGGGGAATTCACCCCTCCACTTT. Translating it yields CASSPTGEGNSPLHF.